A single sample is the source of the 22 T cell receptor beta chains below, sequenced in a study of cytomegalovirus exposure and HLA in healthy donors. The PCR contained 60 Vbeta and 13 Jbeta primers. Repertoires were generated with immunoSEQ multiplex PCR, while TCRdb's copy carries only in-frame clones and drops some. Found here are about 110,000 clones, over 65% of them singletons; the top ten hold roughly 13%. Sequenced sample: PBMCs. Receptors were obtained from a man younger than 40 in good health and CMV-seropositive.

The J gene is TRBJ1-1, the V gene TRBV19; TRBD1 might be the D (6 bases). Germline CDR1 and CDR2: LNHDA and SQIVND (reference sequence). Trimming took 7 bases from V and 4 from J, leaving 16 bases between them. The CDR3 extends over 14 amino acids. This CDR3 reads CASKVSGRGTEAFF. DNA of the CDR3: TGTGCCAGTAAGGTCTCAGGCAGGGGCACTGAAGCTTTCTTT.

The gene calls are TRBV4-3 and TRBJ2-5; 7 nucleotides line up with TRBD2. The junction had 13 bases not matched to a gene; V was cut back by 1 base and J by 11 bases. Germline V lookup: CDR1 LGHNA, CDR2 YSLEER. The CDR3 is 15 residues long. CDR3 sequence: CASSQVAGEGREQYF. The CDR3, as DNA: TGCGCCAGCAGCCAAGTCGCCGGGGAGGGACGTGAGCAGTACTTC.

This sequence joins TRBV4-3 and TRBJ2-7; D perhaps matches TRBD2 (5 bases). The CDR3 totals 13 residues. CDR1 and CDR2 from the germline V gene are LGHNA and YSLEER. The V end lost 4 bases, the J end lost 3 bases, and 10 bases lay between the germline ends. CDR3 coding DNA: TGCGCCAGCAGCCCCGGGAACCTCTACGAGCAGTACTTC. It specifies CASSPGNLYEQYF.

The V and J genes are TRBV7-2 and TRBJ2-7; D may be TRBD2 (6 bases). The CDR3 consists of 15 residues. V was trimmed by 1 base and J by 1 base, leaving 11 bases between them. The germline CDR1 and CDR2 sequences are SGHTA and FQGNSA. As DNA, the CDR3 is TGTGCCAGCAGCTTAGGACTGGGGAGGTCCTACGAGCAGTACTTC. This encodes CASSLGLGRSYEQYF.

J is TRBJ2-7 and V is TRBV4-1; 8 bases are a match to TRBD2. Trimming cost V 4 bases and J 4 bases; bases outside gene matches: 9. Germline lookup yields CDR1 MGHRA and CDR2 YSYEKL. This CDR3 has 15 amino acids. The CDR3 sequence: CASSPDGGAIYEQYF. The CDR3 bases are TGCGCCAGCAGCCCAGACGGGGGGGCCATTTACGAGCAGTACTTC.

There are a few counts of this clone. The CDR3, as DNA: TGTGCCAGCAGTACCTATAGCGGGGGGGTTAAGGCCCAGTACTTC. It is translated as CASSTYSGGVKAQYF. The rearrangement joins TRBV28 to TRBJ2-5; 11 bases are a match to TRBD2. Unmatched junction bases numbered 11, after V lost 5 bases and J lost 9 bases. Germline-derived CDR1 and CDR2 are MDHEN and SYDVKM. The CDR3 contains 15 residues.

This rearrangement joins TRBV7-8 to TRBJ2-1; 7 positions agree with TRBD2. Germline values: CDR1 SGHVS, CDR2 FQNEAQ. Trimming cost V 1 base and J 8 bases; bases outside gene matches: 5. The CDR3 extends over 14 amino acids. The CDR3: CASSLGGGWDEQFF. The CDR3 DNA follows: TGTGCCAGCAGCTTAGGGGGGGGGTGGGATGAGCAGTTCTTC.

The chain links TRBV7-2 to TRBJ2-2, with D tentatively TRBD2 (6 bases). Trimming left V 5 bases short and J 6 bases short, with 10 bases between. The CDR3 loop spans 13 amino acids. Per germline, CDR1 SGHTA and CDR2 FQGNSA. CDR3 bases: TGTGCCAGCAGCGTTGGGAGGTCCGGGGAGCTGTTTTTT. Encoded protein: CASSVGRSGELFF.

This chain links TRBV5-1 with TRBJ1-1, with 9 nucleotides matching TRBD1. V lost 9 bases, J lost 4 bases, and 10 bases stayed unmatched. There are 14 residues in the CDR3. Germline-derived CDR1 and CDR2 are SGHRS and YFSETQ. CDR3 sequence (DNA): TGCGCCACCTCCACAGGGGGCGGCGGCACTGAAGCTTTCTTT. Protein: CATSTGGGGTEAFF.

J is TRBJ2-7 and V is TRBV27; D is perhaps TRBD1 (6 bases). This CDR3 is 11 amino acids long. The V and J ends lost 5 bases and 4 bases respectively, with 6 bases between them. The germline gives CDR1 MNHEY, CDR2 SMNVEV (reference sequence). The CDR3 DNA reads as TGTGCCAGCAGTCAGGGGTACGAGCAGTACTTC. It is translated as CASSQGYEQYF.

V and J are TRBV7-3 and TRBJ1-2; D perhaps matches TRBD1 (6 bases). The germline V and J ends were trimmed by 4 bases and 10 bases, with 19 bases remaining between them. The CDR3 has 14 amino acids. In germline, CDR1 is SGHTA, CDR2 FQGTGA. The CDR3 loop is CASSSPGQPETYTF. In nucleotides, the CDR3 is TGTGCCAGCAGCTCCCCAGGACAGCCTGAAACCTACACCTTC.

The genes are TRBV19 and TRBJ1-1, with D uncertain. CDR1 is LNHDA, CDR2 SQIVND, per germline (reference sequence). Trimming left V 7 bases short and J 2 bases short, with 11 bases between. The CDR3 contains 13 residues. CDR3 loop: CASKPGGNTEAFF. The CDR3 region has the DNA TGTGCCAGTAAGCCCGGAGGAAACACTGAAGCTTTCTTT.

The CDR3 DNA reads as TGTGCCAGCAGTGTGAACTTAGGGGGGGCAGATACGCAGTATTTT. Protein sequence: CASSVNLGGADTQYF. The V call is TRBV27, the J call TRBJ2-3; D might be TRBD2 (7 bases). CDR1 MNHEY and CDR2 SMNVEV come from the germline V gene (reference sequence). Trimming took off 5 bases at V and 4 bases at J, with 16 bases between the two ends. CDR3 length equals 15 residues.

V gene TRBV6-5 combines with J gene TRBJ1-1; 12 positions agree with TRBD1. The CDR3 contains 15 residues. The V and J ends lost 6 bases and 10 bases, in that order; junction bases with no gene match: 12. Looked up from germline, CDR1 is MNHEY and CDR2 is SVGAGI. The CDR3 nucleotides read TGTGCCAGCAGCCTAGGGACAGGGGGCGGACGGAGAGCTTTCTTT. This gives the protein CASSLGTGGGRRAFF.

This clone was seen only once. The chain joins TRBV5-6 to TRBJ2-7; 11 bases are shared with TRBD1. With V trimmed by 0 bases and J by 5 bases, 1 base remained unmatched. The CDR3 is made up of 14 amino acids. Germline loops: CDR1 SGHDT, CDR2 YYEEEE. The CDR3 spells CASSLGTGGDEQYF. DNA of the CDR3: TGTGCCAGCAGCTTGGGGACAGGGGGCGACGAGCAGTACTTC. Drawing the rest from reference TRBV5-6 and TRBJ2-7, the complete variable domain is DAGVTQSPTHLIKTRGQQVTLRCSPKSGHDTVSWYQQALGQGPQFIFQYYEEEERQRGNFPDRFSGHQFPNYSSELNVNALLLGDSALYLCASSLGTGGDEQYFGPGTRLTVT.

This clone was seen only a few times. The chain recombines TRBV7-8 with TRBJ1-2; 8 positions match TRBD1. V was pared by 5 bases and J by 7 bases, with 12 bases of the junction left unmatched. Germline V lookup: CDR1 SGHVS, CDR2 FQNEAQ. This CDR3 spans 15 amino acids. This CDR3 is CASSHSGTGLSGYTF. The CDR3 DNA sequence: TGTGCCAGCAGCCACTCCGGGACAGGTCTTTCTGGCTACACCTTC.

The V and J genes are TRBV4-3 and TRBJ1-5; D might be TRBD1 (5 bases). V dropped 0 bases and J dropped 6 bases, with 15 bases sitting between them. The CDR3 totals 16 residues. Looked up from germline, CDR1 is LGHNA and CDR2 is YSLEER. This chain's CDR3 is CASSQESGGSGQPQHF. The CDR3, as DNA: TGCGCCAGCAGCCAAGAGTCTGGGGGGTCTGGTCAGCCCCAGCATTTT.

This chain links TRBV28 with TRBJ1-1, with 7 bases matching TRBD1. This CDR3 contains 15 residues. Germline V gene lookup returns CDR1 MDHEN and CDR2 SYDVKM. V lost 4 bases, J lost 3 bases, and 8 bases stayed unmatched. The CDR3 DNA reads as TGTGCCAGCAGTTCAGGGGCCCAGGGGGACACTGAAGCTTTCTTT. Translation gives CASSSGAQGDTEAFF.

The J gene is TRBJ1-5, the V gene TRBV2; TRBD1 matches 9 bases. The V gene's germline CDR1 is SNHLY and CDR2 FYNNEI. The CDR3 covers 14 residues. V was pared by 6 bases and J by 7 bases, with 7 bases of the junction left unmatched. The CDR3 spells CASRDDRGYQPQHF. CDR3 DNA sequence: TGTGCCAGCAGAGATGACAGGGGGTACCAGCCCCAGCATTTT.

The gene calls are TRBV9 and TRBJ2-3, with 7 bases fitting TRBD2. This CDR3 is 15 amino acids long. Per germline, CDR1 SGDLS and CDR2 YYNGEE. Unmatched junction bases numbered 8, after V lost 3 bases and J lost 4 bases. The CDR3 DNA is TGTGCCAGCAGCGCCGGGGAGGGGATCGCAGATACGCAGTATTTT. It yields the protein CASSAGEGIADTQYF. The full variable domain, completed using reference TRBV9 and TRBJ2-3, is DSGVTQTPKHLITATGQRVTLRCSPRSGDLSVYWYQQSLDQGLQFLIQYYNGEERAKGNILERFSAQQFPDLHSELNLSSLELGDSALYFCASSAGEGIADTQYFGPGTRLTVL.

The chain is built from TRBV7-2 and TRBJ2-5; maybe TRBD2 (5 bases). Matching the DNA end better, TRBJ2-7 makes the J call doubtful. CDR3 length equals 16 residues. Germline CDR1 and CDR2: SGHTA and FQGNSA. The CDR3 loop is CASSLVPGSTSYEQYF. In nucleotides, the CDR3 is TGTGCCAGCAGCTTAGTTCCGGGGTCCACCTCCTACGAGCAGTACTTC.

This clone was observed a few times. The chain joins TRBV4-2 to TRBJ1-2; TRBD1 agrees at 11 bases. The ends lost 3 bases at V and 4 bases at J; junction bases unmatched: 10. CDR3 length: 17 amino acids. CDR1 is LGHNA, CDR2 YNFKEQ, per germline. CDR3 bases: TGTGCCAGCAGCCATGGGGGGACAGGGGGAGGGTTCTATGGCTACACCTTC. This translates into CASSHGGTGGGFYGYTF.